This T cell receptor (beta chain) was obtained from a study of blood T cell repertoires in COVID-19. Study-wide background: Nucleic acid was either cDNA or gDNA, and it came from T cells, B-cell-depleted T cells, or PBMCs.

Per the germline V gene, CDR1 is SNHLY and CDR2 is FYNNEI. The trim removed 2 bases at V and 4 bases at J, leaving 2 bases unmatched. CDR3 size: 15 residues. Points on this clone: A much larger clone lies one base from this, so it may be a read error.

In the original processing: Amplification with reference gene primers provided the estimates of nucleated cell counts. Sequencing used immunoSEQ multiplex PCR; TCRdb keeps in-frame clones, though not all of them. The V and J calls and the clone size are those of that table, but D and trimming were determined from the DNA. The table includes 250,000 to 300,000 clones, just over 85% detected once. V and J are TRBV2 and TRBJ2-3; TRBD2 matches at 11 bases. The receptor was isolated from a woman in her 30s with active or convalescent COVID-19. Sequencing was performed on peripheral blood. CDR3 in amino acids: CASSELAGGSDTQYF. DNA of the CDR3: TGTGCCAGCAGTGAACTAGCGGGGGGCTCAGATACGCAGTATTTT.